The present TCR beta chain was sequenced within a study of T-cell reconstitution after alpha-beta-depleted transplantation in children. There are 13 residues in the CDR3. Deletions cut 7 bases from V and 7 bases from J, with 14 bases between. Per germline, CDR1 MNHNS and CDR2 SASEGT. Preparing the TCRbeta library involved the use of unique molecular identifiers. TCRdb re-analysed the PCR reads in MiXCR, keeping a single row per CDR3 protein. The sample contains around 360,000 distinct CDR3 sequences, 10% of which appear only once. The specimen comprised PBMCs from the stem cell graft donor, sampled from the stem cell graft. The V call is TRBV6-1, the J call TRBJ2-1; D not resolved. The clonotype originates from a human donor who donated a stem cell graft to a child with acute lymphoblastic leukemia. The CDR3 coding sequence is TGTGCCAGCAATCTTTGGGTGGGGAATGAGCAGTTCTTC. Protein sequence: CASNLWVGNEQFF.